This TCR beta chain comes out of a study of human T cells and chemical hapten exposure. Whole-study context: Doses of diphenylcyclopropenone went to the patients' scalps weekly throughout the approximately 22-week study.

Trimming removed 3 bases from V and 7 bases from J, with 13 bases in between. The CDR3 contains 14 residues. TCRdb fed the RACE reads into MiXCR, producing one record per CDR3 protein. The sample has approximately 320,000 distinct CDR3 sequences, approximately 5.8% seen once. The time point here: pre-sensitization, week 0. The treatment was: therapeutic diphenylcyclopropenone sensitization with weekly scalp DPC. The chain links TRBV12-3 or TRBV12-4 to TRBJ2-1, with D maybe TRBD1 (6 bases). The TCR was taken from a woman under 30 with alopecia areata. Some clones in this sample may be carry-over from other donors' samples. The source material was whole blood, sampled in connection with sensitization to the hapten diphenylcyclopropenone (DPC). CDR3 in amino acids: CASSFAGDVNEQFF. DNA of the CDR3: TGTGCCAGCAGTTTTGCAGGGGATGTGAATGAGCAGTTCTTC.